The TCR beta chain described here comes from a study of blood T cells in healthy people across ages. Overall study results and limits: In older individuals, TCR beta diversity per million T cells was lower, falling roughly linearly with age.

Those donating, healthy Caucasian individuals from Russia, were aged 6 to 90. V gave up 3 bases and J gave up 0 bases, with 16 bases separating them. This CDR3 has 16 residues. From germline, CDR1 is DFQATT and CDR2 SNEGSKA (reference sequence). Details on this clonotype: The target antigen is unknown.

Through a sample-barcoded 5' primer and a J-beta primer mix, a second PCR was run for about 6 to 12 cycles. TCRdb fed the 5' RACE reads into MiXCR, producing one record per CDR3 protein. This table has roughly 2 million distinct CDR3 sequences, around half appearing once. Sequencing was performed on blood. The chain links TRBV20-1 to TRBJ2-3, with D hard to call. The clonotype comes from a woman in her 40s in good health. The CDR3 loop reads CSARRKWVESTDTQYF. The CDR3, as DNA: TGCAGTGCTAGGCGGAAGTGGGTCGAGAGCACAGATACGCAGTATTTT.